What follows are 21 T cell receptor beta chains derived from one specimen sequenced in a study of spatial heterogeneity in lung cancer (dated by TCRdb to between 2018 and 2021). Libraries came from 5' RACE. Sequencing instrument: NextSeq 500. The public reads were reanalyzed by TCRdb: fastp trimming at Q25, MiXCR alignment, in-frame beta chains only. Rows with one shared CDR3 protein collapse into an entry with the most common genes and DNA. This sample has fewer than 55,000 distinct CDR3 sequences in its table, and roughly 7% of those were observed once. The ten largest clones take up over 30% of the sample. The time point label, read with the paper, signifies: blood at routine non-recurrence follow-up after resection. Without any cell sorting, TCR sequencing was performed on whole RNA extracted either from tumor and nontumor lung tissue or from cryopreserved PBMC samples. The source material was PBMCs, sampled at follow-up. These receptors were collected from a female donor with early-stage non-small cell lung cancer.

The rearrangement links TRBV7-9 to TRBJ2-4; D is perhaps TRBD2 (6 bases). With 4 bases removed from V and 8 bases from J, the gap between germline ends came to 12 bases. Germline V gene data show CDR1 as SEHNR and CDR2 as FQNEAQ (reference sequence). The CDR3 has 13 residues. The CDR3 loop reads CASSSGTEDIQYF. The CDR3 DNA is TGTGCCAGCAGCTCCGGGACTGAGGACATTCAGTACTTC.

This clonotype was seen ten or more times. The V gene is TRBV5-1, the J gene TRBJ2-1; 10 bases line up with TRBD2. The ends lost 2 bases at V and 7 bases at J; junction bases unmatched: 6. The CDR3 sequence is 15 residues long. From germline, CDR1 is SGHRS and CDR2 YFSETQ. The CDR3 protein is CASSLSGGALNEQFF. In DNA, the CDR3 is TGCGCCAGCAGCTTAAGCGGGGGGGCGCTTAATGAGCAGTTCTTC.

Regarding this clonotype: Given a much more abundant clone one base away, this may be a read error. This chain connects TRBV6-6 to TRBJ2-7; TRBD1 matches at 9 bases. CDR3 length: 15 residues. Germline CDR1 is MNHNY and CDR2 is SVGAGI (reference sequence). Trimming took 5 bases from V and 2 from J; bases not matched to a gene: 7. The CDR3 nucleotides read TGTGCCAGCAGTACCGGGACAGGGAGTACCTACGAGCAGTACTTC. Translated, it gives CASSTGTGSTYEQYF.

This chain connects TRBV27 to TRBJ2-1; a possible D gene is TRBD1 (6 bases). V gave up 8 bases and J gave up 8 bases, with 13 bases separating them. The length of the CDR3 is 12 residues. CDR1 and CDR2 from the germline V gene are MNHEY and SMNVEV (reference sequence). The CDR3 sequence: CASHQGSDEQFF. CDR3 sequence (DNA): TGTGCCAGCCATCAGGGGAGCGATGAGCAGTTCTTC.

This clonotype was seen more than once but under ten times. The chain couples TRBV30 to TRBJ2-7; tentative D call: TRBD2 (5 bases). Germline V lookup: CDR1 GTSNPN, CDR2 SVGIG (reference sequence). This CDR3 is 12 amino acids long. V dropped 2 bases and J dropped 5 bases, with 10 bases sitting between them. As DNA, the CDR3 is TGTGCCTGGAGTCTCGTGGGAGACGAGCAGTACTTC. This gives the protein CAWSLVGDEQYF.

The gene calls are TRBV20-1 and TRBJ2-1; no clear D. CDR1 DFQATT and CDR2 SNEGSKA come from the germline V gene (reference sequence). This CDR3 spans 12 amino acids. Trimming took 3 bases from V and 4 from J, leaving 7 bases between them. The CDR3 loop is CSARVQYNEQFF. DNA of the CDR3: TGCAGTGCTAGGGTACAATACAATGAGCAGTTCTTC.

This sequence joins TRBV18 and TRBJ2-3; TRBD2 is a possible D gene (7 bases). The V gene lost 1 base and the J gene lost 5 bases, with 13 bases spanning the gap. The germline CDR1 and CDR2 sequences are KGHSH and LQKENI. The CDR3 extends over 15 amino acids. In DNA form, the CDR3 reads TGTGCCAGCTCACCACTGCGGGGGCGCGAAGATACGCAGTATTTT. It encodes CASSPLRGREDTQYF.

V is TRBV19 and J is TRBJ2-3; TRBD2 agrees at 13 bases. Germline trimming cut 4 bases from V and 8 bases from J; bases unmatched to any gene: 6. The CDR3 has 15 residues. Germline CDR1 and CDR2: LNHDA and SQIVND (reference sequence). CDR3 region: CASSKTSGGAGTQYF. The CDR3 nucleotides are TGTGCCAGTAGTAAAACTAGCGGGGGGGCCGGTACGCAGTATTTT.

This clonotype appeared a few times. This chain joins TRBV4-2 and TRBJ2-3, with 11 bases identical to TRBD2. Germline-derived CDR1 and CDR2 are LGHNA and YNFKEQ. The CDR3 runs to 17 residues. The V gene end was trimmed by 0 bases and the J gene end by 1 base; junction bases not matched to a gene: 3. In DNA, the CDR3 is TGTGCCAGCAGCCAAGAACCACTAGCGGGGGGCACAGATACGCAGTATTTT. This encodes CASSQEPLAGGTDTQYF.

This clonotype was observed many times. This sequence joins TRBV5-1 and TRBJ2-7; no reliable D call. V was pared by 4 bases and J by 1 base, with 9 bases between. The CDR3 loop spans 13 amino acids. Germline V lookup: CDR1 SGHRS, CDR2 YFSETQ. The CDR3 DNA is TGCGCCAGCAGCGCAGACGGTTCCTACGAGCAGTACTTC. This sequence encodes CASSADGSYEQYF.

This clonotype rates as medium-sized. The chain joins TRBV12-5 to TRBJ2-1; D may be TRBD2 (6 bases). The germline V and J ends were trimmed by 4 bases and 8 bases, with 15 bases remaining between them. From germline, CDR1 is LGHNT and CDR2 FRNRAP. The CDR3 consists of 14 residues. CDR3 nucleotides: TGTGCTAGTGGTTCCCCGGTGGAGGGAGATGAGCAGTTCTTC. This sequence encodes CASGSPVEGDEQFF.

This clonotype was counted many times. This rearrangement joins TRBV18 to TRBJ2-3, with D unclear. CDR3 size: 15 residues. The V and J ends lost 3 bases and 1 base respectively, with 11 bases between them. Per the germline V gene, CDR1 is KGHSH and CDR2 is LQKENI. The CDR3 protein is CASSPPSSRTDTQYF. In DNA form, the CDR3 reads TGTGCCAGCTCACCCCCATCGTCACGCACAGATACGCAGTATTTT.

This clonotype appeared a few times. The J gene is TRBJ2-7, the V gene TRBV7-9; D gene unclear. V was pared by 2 bases and J by 6 bases, with 20 bases between. From germline, CDR1 is SEHNR and CDR2 FQNEAQ (reference sequence). This CDR3 region has 16 residues. In DNA form, the CDR3 reads TGTGCCAGCAGCTTATATATAACCCCCAAGGGTTGCGAGCAGTACTTC. It is translated as CASSLYITPKGCEQYF.

In its sample, this clonotype was seen many times. The rearrangement joins TRBV5-5 to TRBJ2-3; D is undetermined. Trimming left V 4 bases short and J 13 bases short, with 19 bases between. The CDR3 contains 13 residues. Per germline, CDR1 SGHKS and CDR2 YYEKEE (reference sequence). The CDR3 DNA reads as TGTGCCAGCAGCCCGAGAAGTTCTCGAAAAGAGTATTTT. Translated: CASSPRSSRKEYF.

This clonotype was seen a few times. This sequence joins TRBV24-1 and TRBJ1-2, with TRBD1 matching over 7 bases. Germline values: CDR1 KGHDR, CDR2 SFDVKD. The CDR3 sequence is 17 residues long. V lost 3 bases, J lost 0 bases, and 9 bases stayed unmatched. CDR3 amino acids: CATSDRAGGKANYGYTF. CDR3 in DNA: TGTGCCACCAGTGATCGGGCAGGGGGGAAAGCTAACTATGGCTACACCTTC.

Many counts were recorded for this clonotype. The chain links TRBV30 to TRBJ1-4, with D maybe TRBD1 (6 bases). Trimming shortened V by 8 bases and J by 3 bases, and 10 bases separated the two germline ends. The CDR3 is 12 amino acids. Germline-derived CDR1 and CDR2 are GTSNPN and SVGIG (reference sequence). CDR3 bases: TGTGCCGGGACAAGCCCTAATGAAAAACTGTTTTTT. It is translated as CAGTSPNEKLFF.

Many counts were recorded for this clonotype. This chain uses TRBV11-2 with TRBJ2-7; D ambiguous. V was cut by 5 bases and J by 1 base, with 9 bases left in between. The CDR3 runs 13 residues. Germline CDR1 reads SGHAT; CDR2 reads FQNNGV. The chain's CDR3 is CASSRRSSYEQYF. CDR3 in DNA: TGTGCCAGCAGCCGACGGTCTTCCTACGAGCAGTACTTC.

DNA of the CDR3: TGTGCCAGCAGCGTAGCGGCAGGGAATCAGCCCCAGCATTTT. Amino acids: CASSVAAGNQPQHF. The rearrangement links TRBV9 to TRBJ1-5, with D possibly being TRBD1 (5 bases). V lost 0 bases and J 4 bases, leaving 8 bases between the germline ends. CDR3 size: 14 residues. Germline lookup yields CDR1 SGDLS and CDR2 YYNGEE.

In its sample, this clonotype was seen many times. This chain uses TRBV4-3 with TRBJ1-2; D unresolved. The CDR3 has 15 amino acids. V was cut by 1 base and J by 0 bases, with 9 bases left in between. CDR1 and CDR2 (germline): LGHNA, YSLEER. The chain's CDR3 is CASSQVSGTNYGYTF. The CDR3 DNA reads as TGCGCCAGCAGCCAAGTTTCGGGGACTAACTATGGCTACACCTTC.

This clonotype was seen many times. This chain uses TRBV4-2 with TRBJ1-2; 9 bases are a match to TRBD1. The germline gives CDR1 LGHNA, CDR2 YNFKEQ. With 3 bases clipped from V and 4 bases from J, the junction kept 18 bases outside the gene matches. There are 19 residues in the CDR3. The CDR3 nucleotides are TGTGCCAGCAGCCAGCGCTTACAGGGGGCTGGGCCCTCCGGCTATGGCTACACCTTC. Its translation is CASSQRLQGAGPSGYGYTF.

This clonotype was seen many times. The chain carries TRBV29-1 and TRBJ2-7; the D gene is possibly TRBD1 (5 bases). Trimming stripped 8 bases from V and 6 bases from J, with 14 bases between. The CDR3 runs 11 residues. Germline V gives CDR1 SQVTM, CDR2 ANQGSEA. CDR3 DNA: TGCAGCACCCTGTGGGGCAGCGAGCAGTACTTC. Translating gives CSTLWGSEQYF.